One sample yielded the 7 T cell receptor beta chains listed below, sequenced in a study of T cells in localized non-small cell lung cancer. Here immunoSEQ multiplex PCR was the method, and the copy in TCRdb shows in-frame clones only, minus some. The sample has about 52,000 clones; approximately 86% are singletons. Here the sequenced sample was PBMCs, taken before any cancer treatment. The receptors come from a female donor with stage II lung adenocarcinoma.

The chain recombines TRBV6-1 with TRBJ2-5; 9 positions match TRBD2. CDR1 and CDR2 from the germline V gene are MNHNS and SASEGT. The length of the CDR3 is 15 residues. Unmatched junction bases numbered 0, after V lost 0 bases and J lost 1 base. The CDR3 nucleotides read TGTGCCAGCAGTGAAGCTAGCGGGGGCCAAGAGACCCAGTACTTC. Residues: CASSEASGGQETQYF.

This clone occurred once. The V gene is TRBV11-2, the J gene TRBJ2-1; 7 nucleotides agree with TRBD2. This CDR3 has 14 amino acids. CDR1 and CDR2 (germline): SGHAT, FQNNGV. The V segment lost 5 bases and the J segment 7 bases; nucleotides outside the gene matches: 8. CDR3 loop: CASSPTGRRNEQFF. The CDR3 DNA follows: TGTGCCAGCAGCCCCACCGGGAGGAGGAATGAGCAGTTCTTC. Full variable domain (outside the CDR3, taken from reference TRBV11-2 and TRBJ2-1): EAGVAQSPRYKIIEKRQSVAFWCNPISGHATLYWYQQILGQGPKLLIQFQNNGVVDDSQLPKDRFSAERLKGVDSTLKIQPAKLEDSAVYLCASSPTGRRNEQFFGPGTRLTVL.

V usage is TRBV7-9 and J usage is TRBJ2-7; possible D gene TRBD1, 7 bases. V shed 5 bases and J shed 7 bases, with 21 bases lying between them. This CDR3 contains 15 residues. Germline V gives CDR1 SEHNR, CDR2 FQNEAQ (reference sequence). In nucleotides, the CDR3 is TGTGCCAGCAGCACAACTACAGAGGGGGCGGGGGAGCAGTACTTC. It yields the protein CASSTTTEGAGEQYF.

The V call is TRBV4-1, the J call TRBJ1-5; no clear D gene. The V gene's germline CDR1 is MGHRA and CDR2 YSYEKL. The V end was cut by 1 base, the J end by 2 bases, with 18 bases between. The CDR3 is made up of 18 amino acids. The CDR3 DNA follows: TGCGCCAGCAGCCAAGGTTATAGCGGGTATGATGGCAATCAGCCCCAGCATTTT. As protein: CASSQGYSGYDGNQPQHF.

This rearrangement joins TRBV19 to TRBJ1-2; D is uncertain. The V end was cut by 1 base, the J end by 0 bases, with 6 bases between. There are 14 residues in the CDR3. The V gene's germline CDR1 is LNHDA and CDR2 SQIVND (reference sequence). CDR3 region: CASSIASANYGYTF. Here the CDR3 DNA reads TGTGCCAGTAGTATAGCCAGCGCTAACTATGGCTACACCTTC.

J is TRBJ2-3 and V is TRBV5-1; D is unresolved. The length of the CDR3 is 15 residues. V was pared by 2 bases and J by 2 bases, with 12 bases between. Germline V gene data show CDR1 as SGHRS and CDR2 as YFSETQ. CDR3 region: CASSFGKPATDTQYF. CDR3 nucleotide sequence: TGCGCCAGCAGCTTCGGCAAGCCCGCCACAGATACGCAGTATTTT.

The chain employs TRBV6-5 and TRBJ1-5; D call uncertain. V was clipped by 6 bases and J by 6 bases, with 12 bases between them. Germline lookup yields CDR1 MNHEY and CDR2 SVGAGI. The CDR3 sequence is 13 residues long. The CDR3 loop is CASSPDKGQPQHF. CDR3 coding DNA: TGTGCCAGCAGCCCTGATAAGGGTCAGCCCCAGCATTTT.